The 28 T cell receptor beta chains in this list originate from one sample, sequenced in a study of blood T cell repertoires in COVID-19. Clones were sequenced by immunoSEQ multiplex PCR, and TCRdb holds only the in-frame ones, with some missing. The sample shows under 300,000 clones, around 85% of them seen only once. Sequenced input: peripheral blood. These receptors were obtained from a man between 60 and 75 years old with acute or convalescent COVID-19.

The V and J genes are TRBV11-2 and TRBJ1-1; 8 bases are a match to TRBD1. CDR1 SGHAT and CDR2 FQNNGV come from the germline V gene. The CDR3 is made up of 13 amino acids. Trimming at V came to 4 bases and at J to 8 bases, leaving 6 bases not matched to a gene. CDR3: CASSSGTGSEAFF. The CDR3 region has the DNA TGTGCCAGCAGCTCTGGGACAGGATCGGAAGCTTTCTTT. The variable domain in full, with the rest retrieved from reference TRBV11-2 and TRBJ1-1, is EAGVAQSPRYKIIEKRQSVAFWCNPISGHATLYWYQQILGQGPKLLIQFQNNGVVDDSQLPKDRFSAERLKGVDSTLKIQPAKLEDSAVYLCASSSGTGSEAFFGQGTRLTVV.

The rearrangement links TRBV4-3 to TRBJ2-7; perhaps TRBD1 as D (6 bases). CDR1 and CDR2 (germline): LGHNA, YSLEER. Trimming cost V 0 bases and J 2 bases, with 17 bases left between them. The length of the CDR3 is 17 residues. DNA of the CDR3: TGCGCCAGCAGCCAAGAGAACATCAGGGGAATAACCTACGAGCAGTACTTC. It codes for CASSQENIRGITYEQYF.

The chain has TRBV12-5 and TRBJ1-2, with D unresolved. CDR1 and CDR2 from the germline V gene are LGHNT and FRNRAP. Trimming stripped 5 bases from V and 3 bases from J, with 7 bases between. The CDR3 length is 12 residues. The DNA for the CDR3 is TGTGCTAGTGGTCCTCTCCACTATGGCTACACCTTC. Its protein product is CASGPLHYGYTF. Complete variable domain (other parts from reference TRBV12-5 and TRBJ1-2): DARVTQTPRHKVTEMGQEVTMRCQPILGHNTVFWYRQTMMQGLELLAYFRNRAPLDDSGMPKDRFSAEMPDATLATLKIQPSEPRDSAVYFCASGPLHYGYTFGSGTRLTVV.

The chain joins TRBV18 to TRBJ2-4; 7 bases align to TRBD1. V lost 5 bases and J lost 0; bases outside the gene matches: 16. CDR3 length: 19 amino acids. Germline V gene sequence: CDR1 KGHSH, CDR2 LQKENI. The CDR3 here is CASSAGTVSLWKAKNIQYF. CDR3 coding DNA: TGTGCCAGCTCAGCCGGGACAGTGAGTCTTTGGAAAGCCAAAAACATTCAGTACTTC.

The rearrangement uses TRBV6-2 or TRBV6-3 and TRBJ2-7, with D unclear. Deletions cut 2 bases from V and 0 bases from J, with 11 bases between. This CDR3 is built from 15 residues. Germline V CDR1 and CDR2: MNHEY, SVGEGT. The CDR3 coding sequence is TGTGCCAGCAGTTACATCTGGCGGTTCTCCTACGAGCAGTACTTC. Its translation is CASSYIWRFSYEQYF.

The rearrangement joins TRBV7-9 to TRBJ2-2, with D tentatively TRBD1 (5 bases). The germline CDR1 and CDR2 sequences are SEHNR and FQNEAQ (reference sequence). With 3 bases removed from V and 5 bases from J, the gap between germline ends came to 10 bases. This CDR3 is 14 amino acids long. This CDR3 reads CASSLKAGTGELFF. Written as DNA, the CDR3 is TGTGCCAGCAGCTTGAAGGCAGGGACCGGGGAGCTGTTTTTT. Filled out from reference TRBV7-9 and TRBJ2-2, the complete variable domain reads DTGVSQNPRHKITKRGQNVTFRCDPISEHNRLYWYRQTLGQGPEFLTYFQNEAQLEKSRLLSDRFSAERPKGSFSTLEIQRTEQGDSAMYLCASSLKAGTGELFFGEGSRLTVL.

This chain joins TRBV28 and TRBJ1-2; 12 bases match TRBD1. Germline CDR1 is MDHEN and CDR2 is SYDVKM. The trim removed 7 bases at V and 7 bases at J, leaving 13 bases unmatched. There are 16 residues in the CDR3. In nucleotides, the CDR3 is TGTGCCAGCACCTGGGGGGACAGGGGGCGAGTTGGTGGCTACACCTTC. Translated, it gives CASTWGDRGRVGGYTF.

This sequence joins TRBV29-1 and TRBJ2-7, with 7 bases identical to TRBD2. With V trimmed by 2 bases and J by 7 bases, 20 bases remained unmatched. CDR3 length: 17 residues. Per germline, CDR1 SQVTM and CDR2 ANQGSEA. The CDR3 coding sequence is TGCAGCGTTGAAAACCAGGAAGCGGGGAACTCGCACCGGGAGCAGTACTTC. It yields the protein CSVENQEAGNSHREQYF.

The chain carries TRBV28 and TRBJ2-7, with TRBD1 matching over 8 bases. V trimming: 7 bases; J trimming: 5 bases; junction bases outside the gene matches: 10. CDR3 length: 14 residues. Germline lookup yields CDR1 MDHEN and CDR2 SYDVKM. In DNA, the CDR3 is TGTGCCAGCAAGAGATCGGACAGGGCCCACGAGCAGTACTTC. The encoded protein is CASKRSDRAHEQYF.

The V call is TRBV25-1, the J call TRBJ2-7; possibly TRBD1 for D (6 bases). This CDR3 has 15 amino acids. The germline V and J ends were trimmed by 3 bases and 2 bases, with 14 bases remaining between them. Germline CDR1 MGHDK, CDR2 SYGVNS. CDR3 DNA: TGTGCCAGCAGTGAGACCGGGACAAGGGCCTACGAGCAGTACTTC. Translation gives CASSETGTRAYEQYF.

This clone was observed a single time. V is TRBV27 and J is TRBJ2-1; D is possibly TRBD1 (6 bases). The CDR3 totals 13 residues. Germline-derived CDR1 and CDR2 are MNHEY and SMNVEV (reference sequence). V lost 3 bases and J 8 bases, leaving 11 bases between the germline ends. This CDR3 reads CASSFQQGYEQFF. DNA for the CDR3: TGTGCCAGCAGTTTCCAACAGGGATATGAGCAGTTCTTC.

The table lists this clone with a count of one. The rearrangement uses TRBV5-6 and TRBJ2-5, with D perhaps TRBD2 (5 bases). V lost 2 bases, J lost 2 bases, and 7 bases lay in between. Germline CDR1 and CDR2: SGHDT and YYEEEE. The CDR3 runs 13 residues. The CDR3 bases are TGTGCCAGCAGCTTTACGGGACAAGAGACCCAGTACTTC. Residues: CASSFTGQETQYF. The variable domain in full, completed from reference TRBV5-6 and TRBJ2-5, reads DAGVTQSPTHLIKTRGQQVTLRCSPKSGHDTVSWYQQALGQGPQFIFQYYEEEERQRGNFPDRFSGHQFPNYSSELNVNALLLGDSALYLCASSFTGQETQYFGPGTRLLVL.

This chain connects TRBV19 to TRBJ2-2, with TRBD2 identical over 7 bases. Trimming took 1 base from V and 4 from J; bases not matched to a gene: 3. There are 15 residues in the CDR3. Germline V gene sequence: CDR1 LNHDA, CDR2 SQIVND (reference sequence). This chain's CDR3 is CASSIGGGSTGELFF. The CDR3 DNA reads TGTGCCAGTAGTATAGGTGGCGGGAGCACCGGGGAGCTGTTTTTT.

The CDR3 nucleotides are TGTGCCAGTAGTATCGAAGAGACCCAGTACTTC. Protein: CASSIEETQYF. This rearrangement joins TRBV19 to TRBJ2-5; D ambiguous. Germline V gives CDR1 LNHDA, CDR2 SQIVND (reference sequence). CDR3 size: 11 residues. Trimming took 3 bases from V and 3 from J, leaving 2 bases between them. Combining the CDR3 with reference TRBV19 and TRBJ2-5 gives the whole variable domain DGGITQSPKYLFRKEGQNVTLSCEQNLNHDAMYWYRQDPGQGLRLIYYSQIVNDFQKGDIAEGYSVSREKKESFPLTVTSAQKNPTAFYLCASSIEETQYFGPGTRLLVL.

This chain joins TRBV2 and TRBJ1-1; 8 nucleotides agree with TRBD1. This CDR3 comprises 13 residues. Per germline, CDR1 SNHLY and CDR2 FYNNEI. The junction had 3 bases not matched to a gene; V was cut back by 4 bases and J by 5 bases. CDR3 DNA: TGTGCCAGCAGTGGTCAGGGGGCAACTGAAGCTTTCTTT. Translated, it gives CASSGQGATEAFF. Using reference TRBV2 and TRBJ1-1 for the parts outside the CDR3, the full variable domain is EPEVTQTPSHQVTQMGQEVILRCVPISNHLYFYWYRQILGQKVEFLVSFYNNEISEKSEIFDDQFSVERPDGSNFTLKIRSTKLEDSAMYFCASSGQGATEAFFGQGTRLTVV.

In its sample, this clone was seen a few times. The chain joins TRBV14 to TRBJ2-1, with D hard to call. Germline values: CDR1 SGHDN, CDR2 FVKESK. The CDR3 sequence is 15 residues long. Trimming stripped 4 bases from V and 6 bases from J, with 16 bases between. In DNA, the CDR3 is TGTGCCAGCAGCCTTAACTTGTGGGCTGTCAATGAGCAGTTCTTC. Its translation is CASSLNLWAVNEQFF. Using reference TRBV14 and TRBJ2-1 for the parts outside the CDR3, the full variable domain is EAGVTQFPSHSVIEKGQTVTLRCDPISGHDNLYWYRRVMGKEIKFLLHFVKESKQDESGMPNNRFLAERTGGTYSTLKVQPAELEDSGVYFCASSLNLWAVNEQFFGPGTRLTVL.

The chain combines TRBV6-2 or TRBV6-3 with TRBJ2-5, with TRBD1 as a possible D gene (7 bases). Trimming took 0 bases from V and 0 from J, leaving 17 bases between them. Germline V lookup: CDR1 MNHEY, CDR2 SVGEGT. CDR3 length: 18 amino acids. The CDR3 loop is CASSYSLRGQLYQETQYF. CDR3 bases: TGTGCCAGCAGTTACTCGTTGCGGGGACAGCTGTACCAAGAGACCCAGTACTTC.

The chain has TRBV7-2 and TRBJ1-3; 9 bases agree with TRBD1. Germline trimming cut 3 bases from V and 3 bases from J; bases unmatched to any gene: 6. CDR1 and CDR2 (germline): SGHTA, FQGNSA. CDR3 length equals 16 residues. As DNA, the CDR3 is TGTGCCAGCAGCTTGGGACAGGGAAGGGATGGAAACACCATATATTTT. This gives the protein CASSLGQGRDGNTIYF. Full variable domain (outside the CDR3, taken from reference TRBV7-2 and TRBJ1-3): GAGVSQSPSNKVTEKGKDVELRCDPISGHTALYWYRQSLGQGLEFLIYFQGNSAPDKSGLPSDRFSAERTGGSVSTLTIQRTQQEDSAVYLCASSLGQGRDGNTIYFGEGSWLTVV.

This sequence joins TRBV5-4 and TRBJ1-2, with a possible D match to TRBD1 (5 bases). The CDR3 runs 14 residues. The V end lost 2 bases, the J end lost 0 bases, and 8 bases lay between the germline ends. In germline, CDR1 is SGHNT, CDR2 YYREEE (reference sequence). The CDR3 reads CASSFPTANYGYTF. CDR3 in DNA: TGTGCCAGCAGCTTCCCGACAGCTAACTATGGCTACACCTTC.

The chain recombines TRBV29-1 with TRBJ2-1; D remains unclear. V gave up 3 bases and J gave up 8 bases, with 8 bases separating them. CDR3 length equals 11 residues. Germline values: CDR1 SQVTM, CDR2 ANQGSEA. The CDR3 loop reads CSVEATDEQFF. CDR3 nucleotide sequence: TGCAGCGTTGAGGCTACAGATGAGCAGTTCTTC.

This sequence joins TRBV28 and TRBJ1-1; D remains ambiguous. The V end lost 3 bases, the J end lost 9 bases, and 17 bases lay between the germline ends. Germline V CDR1 and CDR2: MDHEN, SYDVKM. The CDR3 totals 14 residues. The CDR3 nucleotides are TGTGCCAGCAGTTTTAACGGGAGTCCCCTTAAAGCTTTCTTT. This translates into CASSFNGSPLKAFF.

The V call is TRBV4-3, the J call TRBJ2-1; 13 bases fit TRBD2. Germline assignment: CDR1 LGHNA and CDR2 YSLEER. The J segment lost 3 bases and the V segment lost 1 base, leaving 0 bases of the junction unmatched. This CDR3 is built from 16 residues. CDR3 protein: CASSQGTSGSYNEQFF. CDR3 nucleotides: TGCGCCAGCAGCCAAGGGACTAGCGGGAGCTACAATGAGCAGTTCTTC.

The V and J genes are TRBV2 and TRBJ2-1; 9 nucleotides match TRBD2. Germline V lookup: CDR1 SNHLY, CDR2 FYNNEI. Losses at the gene ends were 7 bases for V and 7 bases for J; bases not matched to a gene: 8. This CDR3 comprises 14 residues. Here the CDR3 reads CASTGGRATNEQFF. CDR3 sequence (DNA): TGTGCCAGCACGGGCGGGAGGGCCACAAATGAGCAGTTCTTC.

CDR3 DNA: TGTGCCAGCAGTGCCCTAGCGGGAGGGCCCTCCGGGGAGCTGTTTTTT. It is translated as CASSALAGGPSGELFF. J is TRBJ2-2 and V is TRBV6-4, with 12 bases lining up with TRBD2. V shed 4 bases and J 6 bases; nucleotides not matched to a gene: 6. Per the germline V gene, CDR1 is MRHNA and CDR2 is SNTAGT. CDR3 length equals 16 residues.

This chain joins TRBV9 and TRBJ1-2, with unresolved D. V lost 1 base and J 0 bases, leaving 10 bases between the germline ends. The CDR3 has 15 residues. CDR1 and CDR2 (germline): SGDLS, YYNGEE. The CDR3 nucleotides are TGTGCCAGCAGCGTAAGGCCAGACTCTAACTATGGCTACACCTTC. It specifies CASSVRPDSNYGYTF.

The V call is TRBV10-3, the J call TRBJ1-5; D ambiguous. Trimming shortened V by 3 bases and J by 0 bases, and 9 bases separated the two germline ends. The CDR3 covers 15 residues. CDR1 is ENHRY, CDR2 SYGVKD, per germline. The CDR3 DNA is TGTGCCATCAGTGATGATGAGTTTAGCAATCAGCCCCAGCATTTT. Encoded protein: CAISDDEFSNQPQHF.

This CDR3 is CASSWDRGTDTQYF. CDR3 coding DNA: TGTGCCAGCAGTTGGGACAGGGGCACAGATACGCAGTATTTT. The V gene is TRBV6-5, the J gene TRBJ2-3; 9 bases agree with TRBD1. The CDR3 has 14 residues. The ends lost 4 bases at V and 1 base at J; junction bases unmatched: 0. Germline V gene sequence: CDR1 MNHEY, CDR2 SVGAGI.

This chain uses TRBV29-1 with TRBJ2-2, with a tentative D call TRBD1 (5 bases). Germline CDR1 reads SQVTM; CDR2 reads ANQGSEA. V was cut by 4 bases and J by 0 bases, with 9 bases left in between. This CDR3 contains 14 residues. CDR3 sequence reads: CSVGTGANTGELFF. CDR3 nucleotide sequence: TGCAGCGTTGGAACAGGTGCGAACACCGGGGAGCTGTTTTTT.